A single T cell receptor beta chain is shown here with its context. The data were obtained in a study of blood T cell repertoires in COVID-19. In the study overall: The analysed material was cDNA or gDNA that came from T cells, B-cell-depleted T cells, or PBMCs.

Original data processing: From reference gene primer amplification, estimates of nucleated cell counts were derived. Here immunoSEQ multiplex PCR was the method, and the copy in TCRdb shows in-frame clones only, minus some. That table is the source of V, J and clone size, and D and trimming were worked out from the DNA. The profile shows roughly 200,000 clones, under 90% of them singletons. The V end was cut by 6 bases, the J end by 1 base, with 7 bases between. CDR3 length equals 14 residues. Germline loops: CDR1 SNHLY, CDR2 FYNNEI. The sequencing sample was made of peripheral blood. This TCR was recovered from a man aged 35 to 55 with acute or convalescent COVID-19. The J gene is TRBJ1-6, the V gene TRBV2; D gene uncertain. Here the CDR3 DNA reads TGTGCCAGCAGACTCACTTCCTATAATTCACCCCTCCACTTT. This translates into CASRLTSYNSPLHF.